This TCR beta chain is from a study of T cells expressing NK-cell markers. Findings and limits, study-wide: Unclear, still, was the HCMV specificity of the expanded NKG2C+ T cell clones.

For TCR beta, cDNA was produced by 5'RACE template switching with UMIs. After re-calling the 5' RACE reads, TCRdb lists one entry per CDR3 protein, DNA absent. In all, the sample yields over 150,000 distinct CDR3 sequences. Regarding this clonotype: The antigen remains undetermined.

Germline assignment: CDR1 LNHNV and CDR2 YYDKDF (reference sequence). The CDR3 is made up of 13 amino acids. Material for sequencing was blood T cells: a sorted CD56 or NKG2C T cell subset, CD4+ or CD8+ T cells, or bulk PBMC T cells (not recorded which). The receptor was isolated from a woman aged 50 to 60 in good health. The chain recombines TRBV15 with TRBJ1-1; TCRdb proposes TRBD1, but this gene call is untestable without DNA. The CDR3: CATGAGGDTEAFF.